Listed here is a single T cell receptor beta chain. This record comes from a study of blood T cells in healthy people across ages. Alongside a J-beta primer mix, a sample-barcoded 5' primer served in a second PCR lasting 7 to 11 cycles. TCRdb fed the 5' RACE reads into MiXCR, producing one record per CDR3 protein. The sample contains 800,000 to 950,000 distinct CDR3 sequences, roughly 29% of which appear only once. The CDR3 length is 15 residues. The V gene's germline CDR1 is LGHNT and CDR2 FRNRAP. V was shortened by 0 bases and J by 5 bases, with 13 bases between the two germline ends. This same sample was also part of a study on T cells of mothers and their children.

The chain employs TRBV12-5 and TRBJ1-1; D ambiguous. The source material was blood. The sequence came from a middle-aged woman in good health. The CDR3 protein is CASGLVVGRRTEAFF. The CDR3 DNA sequence: TGTGCTAGTGGTTTGGTAGTGGGAAGGAGAACTGAAGCTTTCTTT.